This TCR beta chain appears in the sequencing data of a study of blood T cell repertoires in COVID-19. The germline CDR1 and CDR2 sequences are SEHNR and FQNEAQ (reference sequence). V was trimmed by 4 bases and J by 0 bases, leaving 9 bases between them. This CDR3 comprises 14 residues. Clones were sequenced by immunoSEQ multiplex PCR, and TCRdb holds only the in-frame ones, with some missing. The table records under 150,000 clones, 75% to 90% of them present only once. Sequenced sample: peripheral blood. The chain joins TRBV7-9 to TRBJ1-1; D is possibly TRBD1 (6 bases). The TCR sequence derives from a woman aged 45-65 years with acute or convalescent COVID-19. This CDR3 reads CASSSGQLNTEAFF. Written as DNA, the CDR3 is TGTGCCAGCAGCTCCGGACAGCTGAACACTGAAGCTTTCTTT. The full variable domain, its missing parts supplied by reference TRBV7-9 and TRBJ1-1, is DTGVSQNPRHKITKRGQNVTFRCDPISEHNRLYWYRQTLGQGPEFLTYFQNEAQLEKSRLLSDRFSAERPKGSFSTLEIQRTEQGDSAMYLCASSSGQLNTEAFFGQGTRLTVV.